This record covers a single T cell receptor beta chain. What it binds is unknown. This record belongs to a study of cytomegalovirus exposure and HLA in healthy donors. Study-level points and caveats: Within the data, a cluster of highly shared sequence variants was likely a sequencing artifact.

60 Vbeta and 13 Jbeta primers were used in PCR. The method was immunoSEQ multiplex PCR; TCRdb's version includes in-frame clones alone and lacks a portion of them. The sample lists some 130,000 clones; around four fifths were seen once. Nominally healthy donors provided the samples, though records likely missed some immune exposures. Per germline, CDR1 SNHLY and CDR2 FYNNEI. V dropped 5 bases and J dropped 4 bases, with 12 bases sitting between them. There are 13 residues in the CDR3. Sequencing was done on a sample of PBMCs. The rearrangement links TRBV2 to TRBJ2-7; TRBD1 might be the D (6 bases). The clonotype was recovered from a man aged 25-40 years in good health. CDR3 nucleotide sequence: TGTGCCAGCAGTCCAAGAGGGGGATACGAGCAGTACTTC. Encoded protein: CASSPRGGYEQYF.